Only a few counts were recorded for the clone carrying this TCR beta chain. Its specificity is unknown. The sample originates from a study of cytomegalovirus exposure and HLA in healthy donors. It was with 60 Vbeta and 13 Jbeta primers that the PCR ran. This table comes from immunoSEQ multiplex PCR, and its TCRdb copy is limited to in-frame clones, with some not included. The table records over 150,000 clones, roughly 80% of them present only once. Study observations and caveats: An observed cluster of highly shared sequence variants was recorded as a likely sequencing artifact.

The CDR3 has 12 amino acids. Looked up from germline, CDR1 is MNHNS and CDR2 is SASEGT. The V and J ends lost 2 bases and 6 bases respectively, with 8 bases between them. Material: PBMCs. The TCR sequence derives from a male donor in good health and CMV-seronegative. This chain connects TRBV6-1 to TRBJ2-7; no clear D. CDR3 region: CASSEWASEQYF. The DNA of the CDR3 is TGTGCCAGCAGTGAATGGGCCTCCGAGCAGTACTTC.